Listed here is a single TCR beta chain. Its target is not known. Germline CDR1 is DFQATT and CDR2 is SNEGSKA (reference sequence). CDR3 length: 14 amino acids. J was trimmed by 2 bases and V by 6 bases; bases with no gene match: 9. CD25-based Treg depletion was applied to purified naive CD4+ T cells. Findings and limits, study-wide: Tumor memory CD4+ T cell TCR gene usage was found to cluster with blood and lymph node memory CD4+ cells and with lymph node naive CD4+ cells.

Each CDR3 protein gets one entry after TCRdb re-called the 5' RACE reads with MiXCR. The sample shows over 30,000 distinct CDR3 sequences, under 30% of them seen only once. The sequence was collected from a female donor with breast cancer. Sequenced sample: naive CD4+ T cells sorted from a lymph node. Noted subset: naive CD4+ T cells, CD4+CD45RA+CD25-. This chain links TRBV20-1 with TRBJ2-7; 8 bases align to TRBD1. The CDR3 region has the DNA TGCAGTGCGCCACGGACAGGGAATACCTACGAGCAGTACTTC. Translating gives CSAPRTGNTYEQYF.